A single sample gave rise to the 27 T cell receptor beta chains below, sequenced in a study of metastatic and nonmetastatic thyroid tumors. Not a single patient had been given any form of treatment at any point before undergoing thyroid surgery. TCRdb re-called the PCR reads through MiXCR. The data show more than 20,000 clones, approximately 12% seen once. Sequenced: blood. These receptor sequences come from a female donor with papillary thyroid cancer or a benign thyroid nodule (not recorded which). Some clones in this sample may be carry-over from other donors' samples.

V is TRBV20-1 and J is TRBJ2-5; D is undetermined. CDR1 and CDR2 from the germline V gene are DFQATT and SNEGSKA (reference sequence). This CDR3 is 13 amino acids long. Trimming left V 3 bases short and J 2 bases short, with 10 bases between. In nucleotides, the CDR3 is TGCAGTGCTAGTTCGCTATCACAAGAGACCCAGTACTTC. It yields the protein CSASSLSQETQYF.

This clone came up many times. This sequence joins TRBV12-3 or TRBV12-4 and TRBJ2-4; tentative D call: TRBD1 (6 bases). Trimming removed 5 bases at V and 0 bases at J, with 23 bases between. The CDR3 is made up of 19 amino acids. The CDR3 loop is CASSPNPRDITLAKNIQYF. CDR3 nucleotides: TGTGCCAGCAGTCCTAATCCGAGGGACATTACACTAGCCAAAAACATTCAGTACTTC.

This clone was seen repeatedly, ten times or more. This chain's CDR3 is CASSFHRDWIYEQYF. DNA for the CDR3: TGTGCCAGCAGCTTCCACAGGGATTGGATTTACGAGCAGTACTTC. The rearrangement joins TRBV5-6 to TRBJ2-7, with TRBD1 as a possible D gene (6 bases). V was shortened by 2 bases and J by 4 bases, with 16 bases between the two germline ends. Germline V gene sequence: CDR1 SGHDT, CDR2 YYEEEE. CDR3 size: 15 residues.

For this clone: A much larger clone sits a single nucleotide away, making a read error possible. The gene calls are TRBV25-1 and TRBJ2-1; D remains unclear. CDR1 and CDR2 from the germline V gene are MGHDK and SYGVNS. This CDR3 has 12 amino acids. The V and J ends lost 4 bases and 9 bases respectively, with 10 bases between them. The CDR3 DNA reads TGTGCCAGCAGTGGATATTTGGGTGAGCAGTTCTTC. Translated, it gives CASSGYLGEQFF. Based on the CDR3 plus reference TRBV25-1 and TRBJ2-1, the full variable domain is EADIYQTPRYLVIGTGKKITLECSQTMGHDKMYWYQQDPGMELHLIHYSYGVNSTEKGDLSSESTVSRIRTEHFPLTLESARPSHTSQYLCASSGYLGEQFFGPGTRLTVL.

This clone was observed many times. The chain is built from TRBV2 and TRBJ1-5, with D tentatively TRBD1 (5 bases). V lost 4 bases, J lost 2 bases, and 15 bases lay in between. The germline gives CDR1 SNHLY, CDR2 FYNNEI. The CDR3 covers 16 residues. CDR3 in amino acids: CASSGQGGGGNQPQHF. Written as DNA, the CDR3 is TGTGCCAGCAGTGGGCAGGGAGGTGGAGGCAATCAGCCCCAGCATTTT. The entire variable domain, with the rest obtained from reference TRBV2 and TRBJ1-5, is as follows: EPEVTQTPSHQVTQMGQEVILRCVPISNHLYFYWYRQILGQKVEFLVSFYNNEISEKSEIFDDQFSVERPDGSNFTLKIRSTKLEDSAMYFCASSGQGGGGNQPQHFGDGTRLSIL.

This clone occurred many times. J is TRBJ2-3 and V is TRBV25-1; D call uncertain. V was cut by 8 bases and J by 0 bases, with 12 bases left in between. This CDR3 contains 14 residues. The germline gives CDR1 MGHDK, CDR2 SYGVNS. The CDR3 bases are TGTGCCAGCGGGTTTCTTGGGAGCACAGATACGCAGTATTTT. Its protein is CASGFLGSTDTQYF.

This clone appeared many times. CDR3 amino acids: CASSLMGGRTPETQYF. In DNA form, the CDR3 reads TGTGCCAGCAGCTTAATGGGCGGGAGGACCCCAGAGACCCAGTACTTC. The chain uses TRBV7-2 and TRBJ2-5, with 8 nucleotides matching TRBD2. The CDR3 contains 16 residues. The germline gives CDR1 SGHTA, CDR2 FQGNSA. After removal of 2 bases from V and 4 bases from J, the junction contained 9 bases not matched to a gene.

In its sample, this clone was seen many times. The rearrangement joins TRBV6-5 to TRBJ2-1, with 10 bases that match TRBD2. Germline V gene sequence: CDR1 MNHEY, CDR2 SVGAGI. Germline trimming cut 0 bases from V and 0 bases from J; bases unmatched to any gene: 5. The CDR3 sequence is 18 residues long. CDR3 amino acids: CASSYSGTSESSYNEQFF. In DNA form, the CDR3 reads TGTGCCAGCAGTTACTCCGGGACTAGCGAGAGCTCCTACAATGAGCAGTTCTTC.

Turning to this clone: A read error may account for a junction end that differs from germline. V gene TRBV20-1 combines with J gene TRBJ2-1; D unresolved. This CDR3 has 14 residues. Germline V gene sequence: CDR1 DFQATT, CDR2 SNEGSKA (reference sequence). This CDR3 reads CSARYNSGCNGQFF. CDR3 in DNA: TGCAGTGCTAGATATAACAGTGGGTGCAATGGGCAGTTCTTC.

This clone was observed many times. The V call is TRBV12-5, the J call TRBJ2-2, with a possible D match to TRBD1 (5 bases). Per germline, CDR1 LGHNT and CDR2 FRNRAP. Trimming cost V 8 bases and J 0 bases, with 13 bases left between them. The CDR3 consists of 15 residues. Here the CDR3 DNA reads TGTGCTAGTTCTCGACAGACCGCGAACACCGGGGAGCTGTTTTTT. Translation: CASSRQTANTGELFF.

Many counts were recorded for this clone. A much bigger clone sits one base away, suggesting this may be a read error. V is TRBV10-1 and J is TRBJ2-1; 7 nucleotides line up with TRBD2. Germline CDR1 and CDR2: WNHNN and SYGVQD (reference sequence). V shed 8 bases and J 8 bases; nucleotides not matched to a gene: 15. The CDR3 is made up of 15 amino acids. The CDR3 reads CASPLSAGLRDEQFF. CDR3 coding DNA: TGCGCCAGCCCTCTATCAGCGGGATTACGGGATGAGCAGTTCTTC.

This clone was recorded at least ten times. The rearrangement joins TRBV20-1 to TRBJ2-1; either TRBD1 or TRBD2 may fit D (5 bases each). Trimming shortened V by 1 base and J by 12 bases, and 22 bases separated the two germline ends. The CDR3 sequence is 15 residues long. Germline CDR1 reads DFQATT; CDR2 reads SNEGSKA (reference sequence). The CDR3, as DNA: TGCAGTGCTAGAGGGCCCACCGGGGCCCAAGGCGGGCAGTTCTTC. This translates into CSARGPTGAQGGQFF.

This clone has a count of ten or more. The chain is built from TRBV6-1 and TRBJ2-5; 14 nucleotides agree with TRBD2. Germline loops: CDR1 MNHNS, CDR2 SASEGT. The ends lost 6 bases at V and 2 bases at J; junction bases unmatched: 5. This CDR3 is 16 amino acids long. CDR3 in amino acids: CASSPGLAGGQETQYF. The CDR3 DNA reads TGTGCCAGCAGCCCCGGACTAGCGGGAGGACAAGAGACCCAGTACTTC.

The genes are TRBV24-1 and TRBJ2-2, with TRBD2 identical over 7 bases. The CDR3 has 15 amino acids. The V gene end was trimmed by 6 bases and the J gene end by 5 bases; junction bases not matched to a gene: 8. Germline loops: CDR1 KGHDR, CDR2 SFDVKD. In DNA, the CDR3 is TGTGCCACCAGTCCCCAGGGAGGGCCGACCGGGGAGCTGTTTTTT. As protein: CATSPQGGPTGELFF.

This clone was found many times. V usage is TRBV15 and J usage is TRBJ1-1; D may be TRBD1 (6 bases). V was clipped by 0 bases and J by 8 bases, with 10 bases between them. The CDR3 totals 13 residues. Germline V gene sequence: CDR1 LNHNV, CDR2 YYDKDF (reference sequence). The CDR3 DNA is TGTGCCACCAGCAGAGATCCAGGGGAGGAAGCTTTCTTT. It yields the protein CATSRDPGEEAFF.

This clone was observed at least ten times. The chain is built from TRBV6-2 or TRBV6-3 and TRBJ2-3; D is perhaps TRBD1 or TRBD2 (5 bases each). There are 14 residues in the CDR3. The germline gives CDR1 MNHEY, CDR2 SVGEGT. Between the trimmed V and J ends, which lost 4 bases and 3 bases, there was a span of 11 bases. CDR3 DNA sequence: TGTGCCAGCAGTTTCGGGACGGGGACAGATACGCAGTATTTT. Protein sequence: CASSFGTGTDTQYF.

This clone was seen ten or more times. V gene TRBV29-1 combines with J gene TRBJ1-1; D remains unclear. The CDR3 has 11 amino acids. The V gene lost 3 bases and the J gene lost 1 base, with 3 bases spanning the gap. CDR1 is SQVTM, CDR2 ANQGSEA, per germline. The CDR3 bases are TGCAGCGTTGAGGGGAACACTGAAGCTTTCTTT. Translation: CSVEGNTEAFF.

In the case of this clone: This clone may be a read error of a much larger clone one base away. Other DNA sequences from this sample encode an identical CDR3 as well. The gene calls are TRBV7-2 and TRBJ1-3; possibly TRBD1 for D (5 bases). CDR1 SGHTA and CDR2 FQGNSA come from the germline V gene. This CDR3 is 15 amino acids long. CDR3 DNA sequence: TGTGCCAGCAGCCGGGACGGGAGCTCTGGAGACACCATATATTTC. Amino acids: CASSRDGSSGDTIYF.

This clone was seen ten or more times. The CDR3 bases are TGTGCCAGCAGCCAAGGGTCGCGACTCCAAGAGACCCAGTACTTC. Protein: CASSQGSRLQETQYF. V gene TRBV3-1 combines with J gene TRBJ2-5; D unresolved. Trimming shortened V by 1 base and J by 1 base, and 10 bases separated the two germline ends. CDR3 length: 15 amino acids. Germline lookup yields CDR1 LGHDT and CDR2 YNNKEL (reference sequence).

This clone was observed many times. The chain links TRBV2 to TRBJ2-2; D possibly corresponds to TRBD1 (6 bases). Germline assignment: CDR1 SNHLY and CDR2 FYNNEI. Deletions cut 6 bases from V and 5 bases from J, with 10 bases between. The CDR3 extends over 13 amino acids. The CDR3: CASRGASTGELFF. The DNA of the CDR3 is TGTGCCAGCAGGGGGGCCAGTACCGGGGAGCTGTTTTTT.

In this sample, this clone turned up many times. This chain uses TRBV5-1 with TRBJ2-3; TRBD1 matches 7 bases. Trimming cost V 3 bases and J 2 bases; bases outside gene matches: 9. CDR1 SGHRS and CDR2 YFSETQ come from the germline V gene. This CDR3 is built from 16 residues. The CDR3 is CASSSPDGTDTDTQYF. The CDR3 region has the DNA TGCGCCAGCAGCTCCCCTGACGGGACAGACACAGATACGCAGTATTTT.

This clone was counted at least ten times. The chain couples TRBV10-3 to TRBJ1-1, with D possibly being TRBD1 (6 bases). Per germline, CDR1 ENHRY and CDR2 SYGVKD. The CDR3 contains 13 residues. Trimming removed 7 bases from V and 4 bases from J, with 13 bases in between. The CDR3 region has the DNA TGTGCCATCAAGAACCAGGGGACCACTGAAGCTTTCTTT. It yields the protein CAIKNQGTTEAFF.

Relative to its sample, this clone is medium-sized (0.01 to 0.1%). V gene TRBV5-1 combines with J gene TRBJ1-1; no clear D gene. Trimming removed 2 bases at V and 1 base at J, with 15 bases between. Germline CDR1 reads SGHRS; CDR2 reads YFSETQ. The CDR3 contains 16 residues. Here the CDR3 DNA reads TGCGCCAGCAGCTTCGGAGGGCCGAGTGGGAACACTGAAGCTTTCTTT. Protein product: CASSFGGPSGNTEAFF.

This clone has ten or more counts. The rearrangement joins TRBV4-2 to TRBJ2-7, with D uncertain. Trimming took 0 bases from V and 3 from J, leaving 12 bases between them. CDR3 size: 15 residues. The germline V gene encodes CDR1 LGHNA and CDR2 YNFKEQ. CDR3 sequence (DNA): TGTGCCAGCAGCCAAGAAACGACCCCCGGCTACGAGCAGTACTTC. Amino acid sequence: CASSQETTPGYEQYF.

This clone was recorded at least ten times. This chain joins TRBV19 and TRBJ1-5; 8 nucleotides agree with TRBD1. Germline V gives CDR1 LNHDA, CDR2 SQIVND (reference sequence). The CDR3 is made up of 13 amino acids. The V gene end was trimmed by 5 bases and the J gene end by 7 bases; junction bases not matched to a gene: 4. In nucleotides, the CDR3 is TGTGCCAGTAGTGGGACAGGTGGACAGCCCCAGCATTTT. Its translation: CASSGTGGQPQHF.

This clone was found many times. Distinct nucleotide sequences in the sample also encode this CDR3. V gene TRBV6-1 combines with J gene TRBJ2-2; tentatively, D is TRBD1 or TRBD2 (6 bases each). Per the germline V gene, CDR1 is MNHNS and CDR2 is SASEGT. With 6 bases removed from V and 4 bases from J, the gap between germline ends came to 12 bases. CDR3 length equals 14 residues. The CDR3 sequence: CASSPEGGTGELFF. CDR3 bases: TGTGCCAGCAGCCCCGAGGGGGGCACCGGGGAGCTGTTTTTT.

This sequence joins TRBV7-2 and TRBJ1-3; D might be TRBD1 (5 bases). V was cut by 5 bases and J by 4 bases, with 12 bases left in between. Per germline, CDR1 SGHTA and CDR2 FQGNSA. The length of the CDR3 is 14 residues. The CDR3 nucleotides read TGTGCCAGCAGCCGTCGGGGGAGCGGAAACACCATATATTTT. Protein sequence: CASSRRGSGNTIYF.